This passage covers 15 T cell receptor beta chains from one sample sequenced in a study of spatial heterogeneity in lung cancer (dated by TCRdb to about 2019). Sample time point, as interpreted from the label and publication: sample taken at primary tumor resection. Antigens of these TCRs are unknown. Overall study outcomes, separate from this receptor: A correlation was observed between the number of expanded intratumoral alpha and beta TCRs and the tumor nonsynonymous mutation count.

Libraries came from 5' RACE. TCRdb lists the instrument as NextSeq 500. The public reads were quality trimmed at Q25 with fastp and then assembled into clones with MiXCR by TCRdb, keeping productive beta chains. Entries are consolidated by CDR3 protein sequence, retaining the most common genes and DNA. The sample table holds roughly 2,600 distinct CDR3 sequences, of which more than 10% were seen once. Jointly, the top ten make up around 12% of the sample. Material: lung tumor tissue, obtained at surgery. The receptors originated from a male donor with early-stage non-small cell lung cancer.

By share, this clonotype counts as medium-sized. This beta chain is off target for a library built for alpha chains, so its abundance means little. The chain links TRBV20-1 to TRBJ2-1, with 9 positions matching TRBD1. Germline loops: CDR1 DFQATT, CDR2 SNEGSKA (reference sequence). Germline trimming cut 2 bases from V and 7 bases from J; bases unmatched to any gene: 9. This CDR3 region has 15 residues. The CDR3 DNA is TGCAGTGCTAGAAACACAGGGGGCGCCGGGAATGAGCAGTTCTTC. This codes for CSARNTGGAGNEQFF.

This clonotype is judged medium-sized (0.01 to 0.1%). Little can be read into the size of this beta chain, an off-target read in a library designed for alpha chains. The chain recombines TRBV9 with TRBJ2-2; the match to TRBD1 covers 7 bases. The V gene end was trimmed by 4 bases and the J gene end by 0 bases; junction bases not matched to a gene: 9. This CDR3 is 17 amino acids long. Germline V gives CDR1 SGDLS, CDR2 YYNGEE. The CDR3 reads CASSLKGGGANTGELFF. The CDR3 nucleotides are TGTGCCAGCAGCCTCAAAGGGGGCGGCGCGAACACCGGGGAGCTGTTTTTT.

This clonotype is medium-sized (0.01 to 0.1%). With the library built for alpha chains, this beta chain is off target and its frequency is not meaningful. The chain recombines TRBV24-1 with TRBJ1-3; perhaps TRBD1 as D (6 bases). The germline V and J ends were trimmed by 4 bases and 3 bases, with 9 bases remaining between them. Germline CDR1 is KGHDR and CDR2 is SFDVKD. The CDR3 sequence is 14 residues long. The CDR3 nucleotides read TGTGCCACCAGTGAGGGGGGCTTTGGAAACACCATATATTTT. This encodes CATSEGGFGNTIYF.

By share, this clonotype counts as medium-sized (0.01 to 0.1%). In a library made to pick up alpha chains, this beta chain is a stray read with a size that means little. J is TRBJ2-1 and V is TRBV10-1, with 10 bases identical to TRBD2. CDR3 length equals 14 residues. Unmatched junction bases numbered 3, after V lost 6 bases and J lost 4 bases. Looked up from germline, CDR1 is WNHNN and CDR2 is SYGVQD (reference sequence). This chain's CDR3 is CASSPSGRYNEQFF. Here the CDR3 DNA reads TGCGCCAGCAGCCCTAGCGGGAGATACAATGAGCAGTTCTTC.

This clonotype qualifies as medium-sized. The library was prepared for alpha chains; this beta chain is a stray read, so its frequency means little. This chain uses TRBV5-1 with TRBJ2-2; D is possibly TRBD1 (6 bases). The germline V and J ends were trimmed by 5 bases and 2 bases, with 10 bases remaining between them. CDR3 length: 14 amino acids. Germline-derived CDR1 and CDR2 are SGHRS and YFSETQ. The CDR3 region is CASRGGINTGELFF. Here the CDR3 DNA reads TGCGCCAGCAGAGGGGGAATTAACACCGGGGAGCTGTTTTTT.

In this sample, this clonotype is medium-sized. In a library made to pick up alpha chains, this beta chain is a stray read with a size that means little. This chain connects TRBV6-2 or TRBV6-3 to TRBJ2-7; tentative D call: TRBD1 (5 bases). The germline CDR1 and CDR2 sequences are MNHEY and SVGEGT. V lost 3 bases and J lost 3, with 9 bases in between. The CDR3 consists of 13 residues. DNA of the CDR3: TGTGCCAGCAGTTATTCAGGGAACTACGAGCAGTACTTC. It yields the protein CASSYSGNYEQYF.

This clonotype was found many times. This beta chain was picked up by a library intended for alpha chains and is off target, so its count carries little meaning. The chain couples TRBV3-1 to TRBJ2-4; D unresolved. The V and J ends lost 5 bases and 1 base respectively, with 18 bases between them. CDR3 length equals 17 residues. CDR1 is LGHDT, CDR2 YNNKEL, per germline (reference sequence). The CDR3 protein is CASSAWQGPQAKNIQYF. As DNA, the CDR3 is TGTGCCAGCAGCGCCTGGCAAGGTCCCCAGGCCAAAAACATTCAGTACTTC.

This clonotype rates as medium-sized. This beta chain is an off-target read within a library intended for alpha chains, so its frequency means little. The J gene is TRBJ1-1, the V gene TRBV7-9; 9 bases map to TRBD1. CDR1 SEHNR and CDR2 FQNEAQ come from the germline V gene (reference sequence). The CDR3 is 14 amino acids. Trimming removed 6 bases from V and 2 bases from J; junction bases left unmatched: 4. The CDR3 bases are TGTGCCAGCAGTTCTACAGGGGGCAACACTGAAGCTTTCTTT. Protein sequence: CASSSTGGNTEAFF.

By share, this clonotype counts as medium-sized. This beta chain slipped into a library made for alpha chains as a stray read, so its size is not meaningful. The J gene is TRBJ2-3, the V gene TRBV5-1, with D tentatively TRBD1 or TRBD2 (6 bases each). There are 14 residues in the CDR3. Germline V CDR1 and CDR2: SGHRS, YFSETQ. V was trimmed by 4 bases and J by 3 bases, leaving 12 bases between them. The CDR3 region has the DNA TGCGCCAGCAGCGGGGGGCCTGGGACAGATACGCAGTATTTT. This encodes CASSGGPGTDTQYF. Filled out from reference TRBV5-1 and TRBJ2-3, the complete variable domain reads KAGVTQTPRYLIKTRGQQVTLSCSPISGHRSVSWYQQTPGQGLQFLFEYFSETQRNKGNFPGRFSGRQFSNSRSEMNVSTLELGDSALYLCASSGGPGTDTQYFGPGTRLTVL.

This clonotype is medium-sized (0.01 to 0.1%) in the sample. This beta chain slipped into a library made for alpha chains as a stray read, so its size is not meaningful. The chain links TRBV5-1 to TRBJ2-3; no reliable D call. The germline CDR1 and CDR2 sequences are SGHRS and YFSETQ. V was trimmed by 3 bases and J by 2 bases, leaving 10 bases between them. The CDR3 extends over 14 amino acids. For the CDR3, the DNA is TGCGCCAGCAGCTCGTCCCTTTACACAGATACGCAGTATTTT. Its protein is CASSSSLYTDTQYF. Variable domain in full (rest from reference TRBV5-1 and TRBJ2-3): KAGVTQTPRYLIKTRGQQVTLSCSPISGHRSVSWYQQTPGQGLQFLFEYFSETQRNKGNFPGRFSGRQFSNSRSEMNVSTLELGDSALYLCASSSSLYTDTQYFGPGTRLTVL.

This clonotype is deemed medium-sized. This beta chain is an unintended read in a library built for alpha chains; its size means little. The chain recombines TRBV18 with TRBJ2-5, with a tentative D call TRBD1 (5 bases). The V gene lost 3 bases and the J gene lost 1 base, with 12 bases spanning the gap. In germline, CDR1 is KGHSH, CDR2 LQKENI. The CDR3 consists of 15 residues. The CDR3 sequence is CASSPRTGSQETQYF. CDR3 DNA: TGTGCCAGCTCACCGCGAACAGGATCCCAAGAGACCCAGTACTTC.

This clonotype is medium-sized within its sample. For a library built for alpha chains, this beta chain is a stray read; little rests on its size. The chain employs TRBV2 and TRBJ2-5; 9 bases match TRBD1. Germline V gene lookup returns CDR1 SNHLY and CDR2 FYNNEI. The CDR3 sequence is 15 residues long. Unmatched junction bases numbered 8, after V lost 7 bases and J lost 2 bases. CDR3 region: CASTRGTGLQETQYF. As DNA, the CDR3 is TGTGCCAGCACCCGAGGGACAGGGCTACAAGAGACCCAGTACTTC.

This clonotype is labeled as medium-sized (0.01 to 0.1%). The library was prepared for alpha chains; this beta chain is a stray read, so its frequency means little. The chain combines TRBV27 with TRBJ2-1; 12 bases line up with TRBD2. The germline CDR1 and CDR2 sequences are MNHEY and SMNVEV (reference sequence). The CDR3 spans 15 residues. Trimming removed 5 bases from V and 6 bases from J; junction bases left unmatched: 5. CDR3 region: CASSRLAGAPNEQFF. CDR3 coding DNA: TGTGCCAGCAGTAGACTAGCGGGAGCCCCCAATGAGCAGTTCTTC.

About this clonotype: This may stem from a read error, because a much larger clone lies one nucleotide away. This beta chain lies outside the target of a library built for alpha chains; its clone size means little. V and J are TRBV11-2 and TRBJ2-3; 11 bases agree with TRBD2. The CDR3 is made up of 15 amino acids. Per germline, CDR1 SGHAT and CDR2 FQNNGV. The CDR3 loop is CASSYSGTSGDTLYF. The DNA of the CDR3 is TGTGCCAGCAGCTACAGCGGGACTAGCGGAGATACGCTGTATTTT.

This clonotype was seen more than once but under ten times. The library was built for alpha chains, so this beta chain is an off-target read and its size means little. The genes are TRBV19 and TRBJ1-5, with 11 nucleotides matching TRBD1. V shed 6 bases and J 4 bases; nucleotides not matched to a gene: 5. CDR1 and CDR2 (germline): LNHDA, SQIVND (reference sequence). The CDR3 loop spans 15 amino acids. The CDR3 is CASSGTGGTNQPQHF. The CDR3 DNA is TGTGCCAGTAGCGGGACAGGGGGGACTAATCAGCCCCAGCATTTT.